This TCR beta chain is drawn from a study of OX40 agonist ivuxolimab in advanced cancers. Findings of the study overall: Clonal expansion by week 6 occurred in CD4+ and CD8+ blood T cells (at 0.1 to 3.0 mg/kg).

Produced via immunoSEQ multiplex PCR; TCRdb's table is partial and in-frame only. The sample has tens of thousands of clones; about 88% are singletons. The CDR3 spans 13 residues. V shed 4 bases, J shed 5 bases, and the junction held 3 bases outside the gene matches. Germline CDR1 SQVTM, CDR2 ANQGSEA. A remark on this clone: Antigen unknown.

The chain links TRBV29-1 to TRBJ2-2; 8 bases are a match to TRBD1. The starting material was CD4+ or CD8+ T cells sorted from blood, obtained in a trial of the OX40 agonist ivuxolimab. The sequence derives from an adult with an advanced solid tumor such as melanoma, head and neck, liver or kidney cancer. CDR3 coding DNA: TGCAGCGTTGGGACAGGGCGAACCGGGGAGCTGTTTTTT. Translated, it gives CSVGTGRTGELFF.